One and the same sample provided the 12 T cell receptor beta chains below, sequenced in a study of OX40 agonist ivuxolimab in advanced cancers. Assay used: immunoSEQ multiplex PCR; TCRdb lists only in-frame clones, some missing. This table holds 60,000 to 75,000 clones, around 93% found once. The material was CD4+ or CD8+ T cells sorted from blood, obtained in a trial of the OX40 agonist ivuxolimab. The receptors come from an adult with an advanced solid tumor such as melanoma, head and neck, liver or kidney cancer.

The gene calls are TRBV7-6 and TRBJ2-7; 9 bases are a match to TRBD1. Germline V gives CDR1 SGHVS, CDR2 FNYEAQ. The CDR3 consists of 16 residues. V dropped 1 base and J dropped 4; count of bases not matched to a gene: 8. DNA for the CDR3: TGTGCCAGCAGCTTAGGCACAGGGGGCCTTGTTTACGAGCAGTACTTC. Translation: CASSLGTGGLVYEQYF.

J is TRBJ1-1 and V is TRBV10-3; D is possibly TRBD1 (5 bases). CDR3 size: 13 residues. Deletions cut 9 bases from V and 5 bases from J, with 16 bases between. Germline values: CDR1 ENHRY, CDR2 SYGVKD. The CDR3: CAIQGSENTEAFF. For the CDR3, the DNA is TGTGCCATTCAGGGCTCCGAAAATACTGAAGCTTTCTTT.

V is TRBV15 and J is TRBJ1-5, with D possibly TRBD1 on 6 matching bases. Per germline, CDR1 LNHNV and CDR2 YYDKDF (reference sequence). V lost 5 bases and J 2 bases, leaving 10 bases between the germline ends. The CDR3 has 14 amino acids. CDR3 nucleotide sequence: TGTGCCACCAGCGGAGGGGGTGGCAATCAGCCCCAGCATTTT. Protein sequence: CATSGGGGNQPQHF. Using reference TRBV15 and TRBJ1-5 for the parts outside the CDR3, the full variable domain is DAMVIQNPRYQVTQFGKPVTLSCSQTLNHNVMYWYQQKSSQAPKLLFHYYDKDFNNEADTPDNFQSRRPNTSFCFLDIRSPGLGDTAMYLCATSGGGGNQPQHFGDGTRLSIL.

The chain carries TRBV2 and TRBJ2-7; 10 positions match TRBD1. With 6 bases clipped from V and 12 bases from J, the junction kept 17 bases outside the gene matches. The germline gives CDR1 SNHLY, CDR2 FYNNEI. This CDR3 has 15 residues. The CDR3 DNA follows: TGTGCCAGCAGACCTCCGGGACAGGGGTCGAGAGGATTGTACTTC. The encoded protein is CASRPPGQGSRGLYF.

CDR3 in amino acids: CASSPSLAGGAETQYF. In nucleotides, the CDR3 is TGCGCCAGCAGCCCCTCCCTGGCGGGGGGGGCAGAGACCCAGTACTTC. The V call is TRBV5-1, the J call TRBJ2-5; TRBD2 matches 9 bases. Per germline, CDR1 SGHRS and CDR2 YFSETQ. Trimming removed 4 bases from V and 4 bases from J; junction bases left unmatched: 11. The CDR3 totals 16 residues.

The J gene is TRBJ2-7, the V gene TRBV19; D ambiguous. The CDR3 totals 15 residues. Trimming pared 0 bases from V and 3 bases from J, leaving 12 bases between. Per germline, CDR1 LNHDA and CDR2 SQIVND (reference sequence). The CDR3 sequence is CASSIDLGGFYEQYF. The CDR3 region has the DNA TGTGCCAGTAGTATAGATCTGGGCGGATTCTACGAGCAGTACTTC.

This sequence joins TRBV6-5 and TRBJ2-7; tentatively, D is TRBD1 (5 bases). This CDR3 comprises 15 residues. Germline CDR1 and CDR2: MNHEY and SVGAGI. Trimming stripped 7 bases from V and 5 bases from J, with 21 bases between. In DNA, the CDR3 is TGTGCCAGCACTCCCGGTGGGCCTCCACAGGACGAGCAGTACTTC. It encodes CASTPGGPPQDEQYF.

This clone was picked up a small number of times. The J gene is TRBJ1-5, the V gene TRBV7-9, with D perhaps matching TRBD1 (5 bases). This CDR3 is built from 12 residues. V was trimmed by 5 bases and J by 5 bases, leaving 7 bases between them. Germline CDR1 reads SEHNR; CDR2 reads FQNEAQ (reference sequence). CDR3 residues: CASSLGDQPQHF. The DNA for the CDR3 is TGTGCCAGCAGCCTAGGGGATCAGCCCCAGCATTTT.

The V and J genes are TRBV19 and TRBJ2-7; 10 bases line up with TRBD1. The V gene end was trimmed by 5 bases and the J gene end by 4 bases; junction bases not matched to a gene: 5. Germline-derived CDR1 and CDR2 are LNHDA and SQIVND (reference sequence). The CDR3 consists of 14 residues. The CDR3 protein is CASSGGTGVYEQYF. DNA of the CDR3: TGTGCCAGTAGTGGTGGGACAGGGGTATACGAGCAGTACTTC.

The CDR3: CASSLGQGMSPLHF. DNA for the CDR3: TGCGCCAGCAGCTTGGGACAGGGGATGTCACCCCTCCACTTT. The V gene is TRBV5-1, the J gene TRBJ1-6, with TRBD1 matching over 8 bases. The CDR3 sequence is 14 residues long. After removal of 0 bases from V and 10 bases from J, the junction contained 3 bases not matched to a gene. Germline CDR1 SGHRS, CDR2 YFSETQ.

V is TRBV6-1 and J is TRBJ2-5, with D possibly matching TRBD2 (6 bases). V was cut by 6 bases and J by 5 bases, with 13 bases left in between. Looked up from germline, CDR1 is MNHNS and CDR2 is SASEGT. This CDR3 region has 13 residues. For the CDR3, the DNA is TGTGCCAGCAGGCGACTAGGTGGGGAGACCCAGTACTTC. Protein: CASRRLGGETQYF.

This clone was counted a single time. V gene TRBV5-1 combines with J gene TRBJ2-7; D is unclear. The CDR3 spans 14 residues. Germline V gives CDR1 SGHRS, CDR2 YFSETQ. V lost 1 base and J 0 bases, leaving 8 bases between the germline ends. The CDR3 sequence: CASSLRVGSYEQYF. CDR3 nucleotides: TGCGCCAGCAGCTTGAGGGTCGGCTCCTACGAGCAGTACTTC.